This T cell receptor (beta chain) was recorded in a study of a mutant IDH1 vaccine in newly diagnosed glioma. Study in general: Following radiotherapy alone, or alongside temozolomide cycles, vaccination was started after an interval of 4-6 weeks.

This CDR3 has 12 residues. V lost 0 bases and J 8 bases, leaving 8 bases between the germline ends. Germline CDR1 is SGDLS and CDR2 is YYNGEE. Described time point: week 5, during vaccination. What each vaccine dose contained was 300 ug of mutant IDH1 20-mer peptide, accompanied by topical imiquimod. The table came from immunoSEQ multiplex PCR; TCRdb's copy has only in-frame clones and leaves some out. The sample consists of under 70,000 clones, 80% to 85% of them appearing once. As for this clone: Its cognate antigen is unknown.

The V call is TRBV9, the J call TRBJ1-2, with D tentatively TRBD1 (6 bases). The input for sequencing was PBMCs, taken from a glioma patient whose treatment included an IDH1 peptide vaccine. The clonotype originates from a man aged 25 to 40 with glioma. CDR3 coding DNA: TGTGCCAGCAGCGTAGGGGGGGCCGGCTACACCTTC. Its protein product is CASSVGGAGYTF.